The 24 T cell receptor beta chains given below trace back to one sample, sequenced in a study of T-cell memory formation after mild COVID-19. TCRdb itself ran the 5' RACE reads through MiXCR, one entry per CDR3 protein. The sample records hundreds of thousands of distinct CDR3 sequences, about 22% being singletons. The source material was PBMCs or a T cell subset sorted from them (not recorded which). These receptors were collected from an adult woman who had mild COVID-19 (a few samples of this study predate the infection). Cell type and time point are not known.

This clonotype appeared a single time. The J gene is TRBJ1-2, the V gene TRBV19; D is uncertain. Germline CDR1 reads LNHDA; CDR2 reads SQIVND (reference sequence). The CDR3 is made up of 13 amino acids. V was clipped by 3 bases and J by 7 bases, with 12 bases between them. Here the CDR3 reads CASSIRAASGYTF. CDR3 in DNA: TGTGCCAGTAGTATCCGGGCCGCCAGTGGCTACACCTTC.

The chain joins TRBV6-5 to TRBJ1-1; maybe TRBD1 (6 bases). Germline V lookup: CDR1 MNHEY, CDR2 SVGAGI. Trimming left V 2 bases short and J 2 bases short, with 15 bases between. The CDR3 is 16 amino acids. CDR3 loop: CASSYRGDSINTEAFF. The DNA of the CDR3 is TGTGCCAGCAGTTACAGGGGGGACTCGATTAACACTGAAGCTTTCTTT.

This clonotype has a handful of counts. The rearrangement uses TRBV20-1 and TRBJ1-5; D call uncertain. The CDR3 covers 13 residues. Germline V gene lookup returns CDR1 DFQATT and CDR2 SNEGSKA (reference sequence). Trimming pared 6 bases from V and 0 bases from J, leaving 9 bases between. The CDR3 protein is CSAAGDSNQPQHF. The CDR3, as DNA: TGCAGTGCGGCAGGTGATAGCAATCAGCCCCAGCATTTT.

This chain uses TRBV20-1 with TRBJ2-1; 8 bases line up with TRBD1. Unmatched junction bases numbered 4, after V lost 8 bases and J lost 1 base. The CDR3 covers 13 residues. The germline CDR1 and CDR2 sequences are DFQATT and SNEGSKA (reference sequence). The CDR3 DNA follows: TGCAGTACACAGGGGGGATCCTACAATGAGCAGTTCTTC. Translated: CSTQGGSYNEQFF.

This clonotype was found a few times. The J gene is TRBJ1-4, the V gene TRBV7-8, with D perhaps matching TRBD1 (5 bases). Trimming left V 6 bases short and J 3 bases short, with 14 bases between. Germline V lookup: CDR1 SGHVS, CDR2 FQNEAQ. The CDR3 totals 15 residues. CDR3 amino acids: CASRPSGPSNEKLFF. CDR3 coding DNA: TGTGCCAGCAGACCCTCAGGGCCATCTAATGAAAAACTGTTTTTT.

This clonotype was seen a few times. V and J are TRBV20-1 and TRBJ2-3; D gene ambiguous. The germline V gene has CDR1 DFQATT and CDR2 SNEGSKA (reference sequence). Trimming removed 3 bases at V and 4 bases at J, with 11 bases between. The CDR3 has 13 amino acids. As DNA, the CDR3 is TGCAGTGCTAGTGTGGAATTCTCAGATACGCAGTATTTT. Its protein product is CSASVEFSDTQYF.

The chain combines TRBV6-5 with TRBJ1-5; D unclear. Germline loops: CDR1 MNHEY, CDR2 SVGAGI. Trimming left V 2 bases short and J 3 bases short, with 8 bases between. The CDR3 is 14 amino acids. For the CDR3, the DNA is TGTGCCAGCAGTTACCGTGGTCACAATCAGCCCCAGCATTTT. Amino acid sequence: CASSYRGHNQPQHF.

This clonotype was counted ten times or more. This chain joins TRBV29-1 and TRBJ2-7; 7 bases are shared with TRBD1. The CDR3 extends over 12 amino acids. Losses at the gene ends were 6 bases for V and 0 bases for J; bases not matched to a gene: 2. The germline V gene has CDR1 SQVTM and CDR2 ANQGSEA. The CDR3 region has the DNA TGCAGCGTCGGACAGGACTCCTACGAGCAGTACTTC. This encodes CSVGQDSYEQYF.

This clonotype was counted between two and nine times. CDR3 loop: CASSWTGAYEQYF. DNA of the CDR3: TGTGCCAGCAGCTGGACAGGAGCCTACGAGCAGTACTTC. The gene calls are TRBV3-1 and TRBJ2-7; the match to TRBD1 covers 7 bases. Germline V gene lookup returns CDR1 LGHDT and CDR2 YNNKEL (reference sequence). Germline trimming cut 5 bases from V and 2 bases from J; bases unmatched to any gene: 3. The CDR3 consists of 13 residues.

The rearrangement uses TRBV12-3 or TRBV12-4 and TRBJ1-6; no reliable D call. CDR3 length: 17 amino acids. The V gene lost 6 bases and the J gene lost 0 bases, with 15 bases spanning the gap. The CDR3 sequence is CASSRIGISSYNSPLHF. CDR3 DNA sequence: TGTGCCAGCAGCCGTATAGGGATTAGCTCCTATAATTCACCCCTCCACTTT.

This clonotype was observed at least ten times. This chain uses TRBV20-1 with TRBJ2-3, with 7 bases aligning to TRBD2. The germline V gene has CDR1 DFQATT and CDR2 SNEGSKA (reference sequence). The CDR3 totals 14 residues. Trimming at V came to 8 bases and at J to 6 bases, leaving 14 bases not matched to a gene. CDR3 DNA: TGCAGTTCAACCCGGGACTACCCCAGGGATACGCAGTATTTT. It is translated as CSSTRDYPRDTQYF.

The chain combines TRBV11-2 with TRBJ2-7; 7 bases map to TRBD2. CDR3 length: 17 residues. Germline-derived CDR1 and CDR2 are SGHAT and FQNNGV. V shed 0 bases and J 1 base; nucleotides not matched to a gene: 9. CDR3 in amino acids: CASSLEGLGRGSYEQYF. DNA for the CDR3: TGTGCCAGCAGCTTAGAGGGGCTTGGGAGGGGTTCCTACGAGCAGTACTTC. Full variable domain (outside the CDR3, taken from reference TRBV11-2 and TRBJ2-7): EAGVAQSPRYKIIEKRQSVAFWCNPISGHATLYWYQQILGQGPKLLIQFQNNGVVDDSQLPKDRFSAERLKGVDSTLKIQPAKLEDSAVYLCASSLEGLGRGSYEQYFGPGTRLTVT.

This sequence joins TRBV19 and TRBJ2-5; D gene unclear. Germline V gene data show CDR1 as LNHDA and CDR2 as SQIVND (reference sequence). Trimming took 1 base from V and 7 from J, leaving 13 bases between them. CDR3 length equals 14 residues. In nucleotides, the CDR3 is TGTGCCAGTAGTATAGGGAGCCCTCGGCGGACCCAGTACTTC. It yields the protein CASSIGSPRRTQYF. The variable domain in full, with the rest retrieved from reference TRBV19 and TRBJ2-5, is DGGITQSPKYLFRKEGQNVTLSCEQNLNHDAMYWYRQDPGQGLRLIYYSQIVNDFQKGDIAEGYSVSREKKESFPLTVTSAQKNPTAFYLCASSIGSPRRTQYFGPGTRLLVL.

This chain joins TRBV6-2 or TRBV6-3 and TRBJ2-4; D is unclear. Germline CDR1 MNHEY, CDR2 SVGEGT. The CDR3 loop spans 17 amino acids. V was cut by 6 bases and J by 0 bases, with 18 bases left in between. The CDR3 reads CASSAPPGSLAKNIQYF. As DNA, the CDR3 is TGTGCCAGCAGCGCCCCCCCGGGTAGCCTAGCCAAAAACATTCAGTACTTC.

The count of this clonotype is one. This chain uses TRBV6-4 with TRBJ1-2, with D tentatively TRBD1 (5 bases). V lost 9 bases and J 4 bases, leaving 18 bases between the germline ends. The CDR3 covers 14 residues. Germline CDR1 MRHNA, CDR2 SNTAGT. The CDR3 protein is CASPGKGAPYGYTF. DNA of the CDR3: TGTGCCAGTCCAGGGAAAGGGGCACCCTATGGCTACACCTTC.

This clonotype turned up a few times. V is TRBV5-1 and J is TRBJ2-1, with a possible D match to TRBD2 (7 bases). Germline V gene data show CDR1 as SGHRS and CDR2 as YFSETQ. CDR3 length equals 17 residues. The V gene lost 1 base and the J gene lost 2 bases, with 16 bases spanning the gap. CDR3 DNA: TGCGCCAGCAGCTTGACCGGGGGAGGGGGACCCTACAATGAGCAGTTCTTC. Its translation: CASSLTGGGGPYNEQFF.

The chain recombines TRBV11-2 with TRBJ2-1, with 10 bases aligning to TRBD2. The CDR3 extends over 15 amino acids. Germline V lookup: CDR1 SGHAT, CDR2 FQNNGV. With V trimmed by 3 bases and J by 4 bases, 3 bases remained unmatched. The CDR3 DNA reads as TGTGCCAGCAGCTTTCTAGCGGGGGCTTACAATGAGCAGTTCTTC. Amino acid sequence: CASSFLAGAYNEQFF.

The rearrangement links TRBV5-1 to TRBJ2-7; the D is unclear. Per the germline V gene, CDR1 is SGHRS and CDR2 is YFSETQ. The CDR3 is 13 residues long. With 4 bases removed from V and 5 bases from J, the gap between germline ends came to 13 bases. The CDR3 coding sequence is TGCGCCAGCAGCCCCCCGAACCAACACGAGCAGTACTTC. Translated: CASSPPNQHEQYF.

On this clonotype: Compared with germline, one end of the junction differs, possibly owing to a read error. Here the CDR3 reads CASSPGEGPGTESFF. In nucleotides, the CDR3 is TGTGCCAGCAGTCCGGGGGAGGGCCCGGGGACTGAATCTTTCTTT. The chain couples TRBV12-3 or TRBV12-4 to TRBJ1-1, with a possible D match to TRBD1 (5 bases). The CDR3 has 15 amino acids.

This clonotype was counted many times. The CDR3 here is CASSFRGNGYTF. The CDR3 DNA sequence: TGTGCCAGCAGTTTCCGGGGAAATGGCTACACCTTC. This chain joins TRBV12-3 or TRBV12-4 and TRBJ1-2; D gene ambiguous. V was pared by 3 bases and J by 6 bases, with 8 bases between. CDR3 length: 12 residues.

This clonotype has just a few counts. The chain is built from TRBV9 and TRBJ2-3; TRBD2 agrees at 8 bases. Trimming removed 0 bases from V and 4 bases from J; junction bases left unmatched: 4. The CDR3 loop spans 15 amino acids. Germline V gene lookup returns CDR1 SGDLS and CDR2 YYNGEE. CDR3 region: CASSVAGGQSDTQYF. The CDR3 DNA is TGTGCCAGCAGCGTAGCGGGGGGGCAGTCAGATACGCAGTATTTT.

In its sample, this clonotype was seen many times. The chain has TRBV7-6 and TRBJ2-3; weak D call: TRBD2 (6 bases). CDR1 and CDR2 (germline): SGHVS, FNYEAQ. This CDR3 has 15 residues. Trimming took 5 bases from V and 4 from J, leaving 16 bases between them. The CDR3 DNA follows: TGTGCCAGCAGCCCCGAGGGCGGGGAGGCAGATACGCAGTATTTT. This codes for CASSPEGGEADTQYF.

This clonotype turned up a few times. The chain carries TRBV20-1 and TRBJ2-1; tentative D call: TRBD2 (6 bases). Trimming removed 5 bases at V and 7 bases at J, with 18 bases between. CDR1 is DFQATT and CDR2 is SNEGSKA in the germline V gene (reference sequence). The CDR3 covers 14 residues. The CDR3 sequence: CSAGVGGIVNEQFF. CDR3 nucleotide sequence: TGCAGTGCTGGGGTGGGCGGGATCGTTAATGAGCAGTTCTTC.

This clonotype was seen more than once but under ten times. The V gene is TRBV5-1, the J gene TRBJ2-5; 13 bases match TRBD2. CDR1 and CDR2 from the germline V gene are SGHRS and YFSETQ. The CDR3 contains 16 residues. The V and J ends lost 4 bases and 0 bases, in that order; junction bases with no gene match: 3. CDR3 DNA: TGCGCCAGCAGCCTGGGGACTAGCGGGGACCAAGAGACCCAGTACTTC. It yields the protein CASSLGTSGDQETQYF.